This is a list of T cell receptor beta chains from one sample in a study of T cells in Graves' hyperthyroidism and ophthalmopathy. TCRdb re-called the multiplex PCR reads through MiXCR, storing one row per CDR3 protein. The sample has fewer than 350,000 distinct CDR3 sequences; over 12% are singletons. Sequencing was performed on blood. The receptors stem from a woman between 45 and 60 years old with Graves' hyperthyroidism that later progressed to Graves' ophthalmopathy. Both conserved end residues are part of each CDR3. A D gene is named only where the DNA matches it firmly. Clone size appears in some rows only: once, few, many, or a class for an expanded clone.

>TRBV6-5|.|TRBJ1-1|few
TGTGCCAGCAGTTACAGGTCGAACACTGAAGCTTTCTTT
CASSYRSNTEAFF
>TRBV5-1|.|TRBJ2-1|many
TGCGCCAGCAGCTTGGGAGGGCCCGGGACTGCTTCCTACAATGAGCAGTTCTTC
CASSLGGPGTASYNEQFF
>TRBV6-2/TRBV6-3|.|TRBJ1-1|many
TGTGCCAGCAGTTACGGCCTCAAACGAGGAACTGAAGCTTTCTTT
CASSYGLKRGTEAFF
>TRBV11-2|.|TRBJ2-7|.
TGTGCCAGCAGCTTAGATCGGGGGGACATGCAGTACTTC
CASSLDRGDMQYF
>TRBV7-3|.|TRBJ2-1|many
TGTGCCAGCAGCCCAAGCTGGGGTGAGCAGTTCTTC
CASSPSWGEQFF
>TRBV28|TRBD1|TRBJ1-1|many
TGTGCCAGCAGTAATTCAGGGGGCCCCCTCACTGAAGCTTTCTTT
CASSNSGGPLTEAFF
>TRBV12-3/TRBV12-4|TRBD1|TRBJ2-5|many
TGTGCCAGCAGTTTGGGGACAGGGGGCTTCCAAGAGACCCAGTACTTC
CASSLGTGGFQETQYF
>TRBV5-6|.|TRBJ2-7|.
TGTGCCAGCAGCTTGGACCCTGGTGGCTACGAGCAGTACTTC
CASSLDPGGYEQYF
>TRBV7-9|.|TRBJ2-7|many
TGTGCCAGCTCGGGGCGGGGGCGAGGTTACGAGCAGTACTTC
CASSGRGRGYEQYF
>TRBV11-2|.|TRBJ1-4|many
TGTGCCAGCAGCCCGACGTCCCTACCTGGTTTTGAAAAACTGTTTTTT
CASSPTSLPGFEKLFF
>TRBV11-2|.|TRBJ2-3|many
TGTGCCAGCAGCCCCCATGATACGCAGTATTTT
CASSPHDTQYF
>TRBV2|.|TRBJ1-2|many
TGTGCCAGCCCGGTGGGGGCAACCGGGGGTGGCTACACCTTC
CASPVGATGGGYTF
>TRBV15|TRBD2|TRBJ2-3|few
TGTGCCACCAGCAGCCCCGGGACTAGCGGGACCTCGAGCACAGATACGCAGTATTTT
CATSSPGTSGTSSTDTQYF
>TRBV28|TRBD1|TRBJ2-7|many
TGTGCCAGCAGTTTATGGGGGACAGCCTCCTACGAGCAGTACTTC
CASSLWGTASYEQYF
>TRBV12-3/TRBV12-4|TRBD2|TRBJ2-5|.
TGTGCCAGCAGTTCCCGGACTAGCGGGAAGAAAGAGACCCAGTACTTC
CASSSRTSGKKETQYF
>TRBV24-1|.|TRBJ2-4|few
TGTGCCACCAGTGATCCAAAACGAGCCAAAAACATTCAGTACTTC
CATSDPKRAKNIQYF
>TRBV3-1|TRBD2|TRBJ2-3|many
TGTGCCAGCAGTTACAAGAAGACTAGCGGAGGGGGGACAGATACGCAGTATTTT
CASSYKKTSGGGTDTQYF
>TRBV29-1|TRBD1|TRBJ1-5|many
TGCAGCGTAAAGGGGGCGCTTAATCAGCCCCAGCATTTT
CSVKGALNQPQHF
>TRBV7-9|TRBD1|TRBJ2-1|few
TGTGCCAGCAGCTTTATTTTGACAGGGGGCGATGAGCAGTTCTTC
CASSFILTGGDEQFF
>TRBV7-2|.|TRBJ1-1|.
TGTGCCAGCAGCTTAGTAGGCGGGGGCAGGGACACTGAAGCTTTCTTT
CASSLVGGGRDTEAFF
>TRBV7-9|.|TRBJ1-2|few
TGTGCCAGCAGCTTAGTGCTCGGTGGCTACACCTTC
CASSLVLGGYTF
>TRBV28|TRBD2|TRBJ2-3|many
TGTGCCAGCAGCGTCGGCGGGGGGCCAGATACGCAGTATTTT
CASSVGGGPDTQYF
>TRBV12-3/TRBV12-4|TRBD1|TRBJ1-2|many
TGTGCCAGCAGTTTGGGGCAGGGGGCTTATGGCTACACCTTC
CASSLGQGAYGYTF
>TRBV28|.|TRBJ1-3|few
TGTGCCAGCAGCCAGGACGTGGGAACCTCTGGAAACACCATATATTTT
CASSQDVGTSGNTIYF
>TRBV5-1|.|TRBJ2-5|few
TGCGCCAGCAGCTTGGCAAAGGGACGTGAGACCCAGTACTTC
CASSLAKGRETQYF
>TRBV19|TRBD1|TRBJ1-5|.
TGTGCCAGTAGAAACCCTATCCGGGACAGGGGGCAAAATCAGCCCCAGCATTTT
CASRNPIRDRGQNQPQHF
>TRBV28|.|TRBJ1-4|few
TGTGCCAGCAGTACACGGGACTTATCCTACGTGACTAATGAAAAACTGTTTTTT
CASSTRDLSYVTNEKLFF
>TRBV5-8|.|TRBJ2-7|many
TGTGCCAGCAGTTTTCCCTTCGCCTACGAGCAGTACTTC
CASSFPFAYEQYF
>TRBV10-2|.|TRBJ2-1|many
TGCGCCAGCAGTGTTGCTAGCCCCAATGAGCAGTTCTTC
CASSVASPNEQFF
>TRBV20-1|TRBD1|TRBJ1-5|many
TGCAGTGCTAGTGGGGGACAGGGCAATCAGCCCCAGCATTTT
CSASGGQGNQPQHF
>TRBV2|.|TRBJ1-1|many
TGTGCCAGCACTCTCGGCCCGCGGACTGAAGCTTTCTTT
CASTLGPRTEAFF
>TRBV4-2|.|TRBJ2-3|few
TGTGCCAGCAGGATGTGGGGACCCTCCGATACGCAGTATTTT
CASRMWGPSDTQYF
>TRBV6-1|.|TRBJ1-1|many
TGTGCCACTACACTGAACACTGAAGCTTTCTTT
CATTLNTEAFF
>TRBV20-1|.|TRBJ2-7|many
TGCAGTGCTACACCCCGCTCCTACGAGCAGTACTTC
CSATPRSYEQYF
>TRBV27|.|TRBJ2-2|many
TGTGCCAGCAGTCAAGTTCCCGGGGAGCTGTTTTTT
CASSQVPGELFF
>TRBV20-1|.|TRBJ2-5|many
TGCAGCCCTCGCGGGCAAGAGACCCAGTACTTC
CSPRGQETQYF
>TRBV20-1|.|TRBJ2-1|many
TGCAGTGCTGTCCGCCGGGACCATTCCTACAATGAGCAGTTCTTC
CSAVRRDHSYNEQFF
>TRBV29-1|TRBD2|TRBJ2-5|many
TGCAGCGTTGGTGGGGGACTAGCGGGAGTAGAGACCCAGTACTTC
CSVGGGLAGVETQYF
>TRBV28|.|TRBJ1-5|many
TGTGCCAGCACAGTCGGGAATCAGCCCCAGCATTTT
CASTVGNQPQHF
>TRBV2|TRBD2|TRBJ2-1|.
TGTGCCAGCAGTGATGGGCCGCAGGGCGGTAGCGGGGATGAGCAGTTCTTC
CASSDGPQGGSGDEQFF
>TRBV11-2|TRBD2|TRBJ2-3|many
TGTGCCAGCAGCTTAGGAAGAGCGAGCGGGAGGTCTAGCACAGATACGCAGTATTTT
CASSLGRASGRSSTDTQYF
>TRBV18|.|TRBJ1-2|many
TGTGCCAGCTCACCCCCGCTAAGAAACTATGGCTACACCTTC
CASSPPLRNYGYTF
>TRBV11-2|.|TRBJ1-4|.
TGTGCCAGCACCACCTTCCCGGACAGCCCTAATGAAAAACTGTTTTTT
CASTTFPDSPNEKLFF
>TRBV5-8|TRBD1|TRBJ2-2|few
TGTGCCAGCAGCTCACGGACAGGGGGTACCGGGGAGCTGTTTTTT
CASSSRTGGTGELFF
>TRBV10-3|TRBD2|TRBJ2-1|many
TGTGCCATCAGCCCCCTAGCGGGAGCGAGGGGACCTTATTATGAGCAGTTCTTC
CAISPLAGARGPYYEQFF
>TRBV19|.|TRBJ1-6|few
TGTGCCAGTGCCGACCCCTCTTCACCCCTCCACTTT
CASADPSSPLHF
>TRBV18|TRBD1|TRBJ1-2|many
TGTGCCAGCTCCGGCGGACAGGGGGATGGCTACACCTTC
CASSGGQGDGYTF
>TRBV11-3|.|TRBJ2-5|.
TGTGCCAGCAGCTTCGGAGGGACCCAGTACTTC
CASSFGGTQYF